The 2 T cell receptor beta chains listed next were all sequenced from one sample in a study of radiotherapy plus CTLA-4 blockade in lung cancer. Sequencing used immunoSEQ multiplex PCR; TCRdb keeps in-frame clones, though not all of them. The sample includes about 68,000 clones, roughly 85% of them seen just once. This specimen was peripheral blood, taken from a patient treated with radiotherapy plus ipilimumab. These receptors were obtained from a human donor with non-small cell lung cancer who had a complete response to radiotherapy plus ipilimumab.

V usage is TRBV2 and J usage is TRBJ2-1; D gene unclear. The CDR3 consists of 16 residues. Germline V CDR1 and CDR2: SNHLY, FYNNEI. Trimming left V 4 bases short and J 0 bases short, with 13 bases between. CDR3 DNA: TGTGCCAGCAGTGTACGGCACCCAAACTCCTACAATGAGCAGTTCTTC. Amino acid sequence: CASSVRHPNSYNEQFF.

The rearrangement links TRBV11-3 to TRBJ2-2; the D gene is possibly TRBD1 (6 bases). This CDR3 has 11 amino acids. Germline CDR1 SGHNT, CDR2 YENEEA. V lost 7 bases, J lost 11 bases, and 11 bases lay in between. CDR3 in DNA: TGTGCCAGCACCCGGGACAAAGAGCTGTTTTTT. Encoded protein: CASTRDKELFF.